This T cell receptor (beta chain) was sequenced in a study of neoadjuvant nivolumab and ipilimumab in lung cancer. Study conclusions and caveats: Only a single major-pathologic-response sample was available for clonality analysis. From pretherapy to surgery, tumor richness and clonality rose with dual therapy.

The repertoire was sequenced with immunoSEQ multiplex PCR; TCRdb's copy has only in-frame clones and lacks some. The sample has 30,000 to 35,000 clones, 90% seen once. The sample holds one count of this clone. Antigen unknown. The material sequenced was peripheral blood, taken after neoadjuvant nivolumab, alone or with ipilimumab, at or shortly before surgery. The TCR originated in an adult with non-small cell lung cancer.

The CDR3 DNA is TGTGCCAGCAGCCCTTCGGGGGCAGGGGTCCACGAGCAGTACTTC. Protein: CASSPSGAGVHEQYF. The chain has TRBV7-7 and TRBJ2-7, with D perhaps assigned TRBD1 or TRBD2 (6 bases each). Germline-derived CDR1 and CDR2 are SSHAT and FNYEAQ (reference sequence). The CDR3 has 15 residues. The V gene lost 5 bases and the J gene lost 5 bases, with 19 bases spanning the gap.